Below, 10 T cell receptor beta chains from the same sample are listed, as sequenced in a study of OX40 agonist ivuxolimab in advanced cancers. Generated by immunoSEQ multiplex PCR, the TCRdb table keeps only in-frame clones and is missing some. Among about 89,000 clones listed, approximately 91% were seen once. The starting material was CD4+ or CD8+ T cells sorted from blood, obtained in a trial of the OX40 agonist ivuxolimab. These receptors originate from an adult with an advanced solid tumor such as melanoma, head and neck, liver or kidney cancer.

This chain uses TRBV7-2 with TRBJ1-5; D not certain. This CDR3 comprises 13 residues. V lost 1 base to trimming and J lost 9 bases, with 10 bases between them. Germline V CDR1 and CDR2: SGHTA, FQGNSA. The CDR3 region is CASSLDQGGPQHF. The CDR3 bases are TGTGCCAGCAGCTTAGATCAAGGAGGGCCCCAGCATTTT. The variable domain in full, with the rest retrieved from reference TRBV7-2 and TRBJ1-5, is GAGVSQSPSNKVTEKGKDVELRCDPISGHTALYWYRQSLGQGLEFLIYFQGNSAPDKSGLPSDRFSAERTGGSVSTLTIQRTQQEDSAVYLCASSLDQGGPQHFGDGTRLSIL.

The V gene is TRBV18, the J gene TRBJ2-1, with no clear D. Per the germline V gene, CDR1 is KGHSH and CDR2 is LQKENI. The V end lost 2 bases, the J end lost 12 bases, and 8 bases lay between the germline ends. This CDR3 is built from 11 residues. The CDR3 DNA reads as TGTGCCAGCTCACCAGGGGTTGGGCAGTTCTTC. Translating it yields CASSPGVGQFF.

As regards this clone: Other DNA sequences in this specimen translate into the identical CDR3. This rearrangement joins TRBV5-1 to TRBJ2-3; 13 bases fit TRBD2. The CDR3 runs to 16 residues. Germline V gene sequence: CDR1 SGHRS, CDR2 YFSETQ. V was pared by 2 bases and J by 1 base, with 1 base of the junction left unmatched. CDR3 nucleotide sequence: TGCGCCAGCAGCTTAGGGACTAGCGGGGGCACAGATACGCAGTATTTT. Its translation is CASSLGTSGGTDTQYF.

The DNA of the CDR3 is TGTGCCAGCAGTTTACCCCTAATAGGGGCCGACGGGGAGCTGTTTTTT. Its translation is CASSLPLIGADGELFF. The chain uses TRBV28 and TRBJ2-2, with D perhaps TRBD1 (5 bases). There are 16 residues in the CDR3. Germline V lookup: CDR1 MDHEN, CDR2 SYDVKM. The V and J ends lost 2 bases and 7 bases respectively, with 17 bases between them.

Points on this clone: Other DNA sequences from this sample encode an identical CDR3 as well. The chain is built from TRBV18 and TRBJ2-7, with D possibly TRBD1 on 6 matching bases. The CDR3 sequence is 15 residues long. Trimming shortened V by 3 bases and J by 0 bases, and 12 bases separated the two germline ends. Germline loops: CDR1 KGHSH, CDR2 LQKENI. The CDR3 loop reads CASSPGTLSSYEQYF. In nucleotides, the CDR3 is TGTGCCAGCTCACCGGGGACACTTAGCTCCTACGAGCAGTACTTC.

The chain is built from TRBV2 and TRBJ1-3; D is ambiguous. The V gene lost 5 bases and the J gene lost 0 bases, with 11 bases spanning the gap. The CDR3 is made up of 15 amino acids. Germline V CDR1 and CDR2: SNHLY, FYNNEI. This chain's CDR3 is CASSLTEISGNTIYF. For the CDR3, the DNA is TGTGCCAGCAGTTTGACGGAGATCTCTGGAAACACCATATATTTT.

The chain joins TRBV9 to TRBJ2-3; TRBD2 matches 8 bases. Germline CDR1 SGDLS, CDR2 YYNGEE. The CDR3 has 16 residues. V trimming: 4 bases; J trimming: 4 bases; junction bases outside the gene matches: 11. Written as DNA, the CDR3 is TGTGCCAGCAGCACCCTTAGCGGGAAGGGCTCAGATACGCAGTATTTT. It translates to CASSTLSGKGSDTQYF. The whole variable domain, remainder taken from reference TRBV9 and TRBJ2-3, is DSGVTQTPKHLITATGQRVTLRCSPRSGDLSVYWYQQSLDQGLQFLIQYYNGEERAKGNILERFSAQQFPDLHSELNLSSLELGDSALYFCASSTLSGKGSDTQYFGPGTRLTVL.

The genes are TRBV7-9 and TRBJ2-2, with unresolved D. The ends were cut back, 1 base at V and 0 bases at J, with 3 bases in the middle. CDR3 length: 14 amino acids. Germline V CDR1 and CDR2: SEHNR, FQNEAQ (reference sequence). CDR3 region: CASSLDSNTGELFF. CDR3 DNA: TGTGCCAGCAGCTTAGACTCGAACACCGGGGAGCTGTTTTTT. Drawing the rest from reference TRBV7-9 and TRBJ2-2, the complete variable domain is DTGVSQNPRHKITKRGQNVTFRCDPISEHNRLYWYRQTLGQGPEFLTYFQNEAQLEKSRLLSDRFSAERPKGSFSTLEIQRTEQGDSAMYLCASSLDSNTGELFFGEGSRLTVL.

The gene calls are TRBV7-9 and TRBJ1-1; 7 positions agree with TRBD1. V lost 5 bases and J lost 6; bases outside the gene matches: 3. Germline V gene lookup returns CDR1 SEHNR and CDR2 FQNEAQ (reference sequence). The CDR3 contains 12 residues. The CDR3 DNA sequence: TGTGCCAGCAGCCCCGACAGGGCTGAAGCTTTCTTT. This sequence encodes CASSPDRAEAFF.

The chain uses TRBV5-1 and TRBJ2-5; 10 positions agree with TRBD2. V was pared by 4 bases and J by 4 bases, with 7 bases of the junction left unmatched. Germline V gene data show CDR1 as SGHRS and CDR2 as YFSETQ. The CDR3 totals 15 residues. CDR3 region: CASSTVAGGGETQYF. The CDR3, as DNA: TGCGCCAGCAGCACCGTAGCGGGAGGAGGAGAGACCCAGTACTTC. The full variable domain, with the rest looked up from reference TRBV5-1 and TRBJ2-5, is KAGVTQTPRYLIKTRGQQVTLSCSPISGHRSVSWYQQTPGQGLQFLFEYFSETQRNKGNFPGRFSGRQFSNSRSEMNVSTLELGDSALYLCASSTVAGGGETQYFGPGTRLLVL.